This TCR beta chain was recorded in a study of beta chain features in type 1 diabetes (dated by TCRdb to about 2018). About the investigation overall: Mean age, gender distribution, total cell number and subset yield did not differ between patients and healthy donors. Across all samples, approximately 100 million sorted cells were examined, and cell number per subset correlated strongly with RNA yield. In the study, recently diagnosed type 1 diabetes patients and matched healthy donors were compared on the TCRB repertoires of their sorted circulating CD4+ T cell subsets. Regulatory and stem cell-like memory subsets were obtained from only 8 patients and roughly 8 healthy donors, while naive and central memory subsets were obtained from all 30 or so donors.

The junction shows trimming of 4 bases on V and 1 base on J, plus 15 bases between the germline ends. The CDR1 and CDR2 encoded by the germline V gene (reference sequence) are MNHEY and SMNVEV. From its cysteine to its phenylalanine, the CDR3 spans 16 amino acids. The CDR3 DNA has 48 bases and is translated from base 1. Each donor gave one peripheral blood draw, averaging roughly 100 mL, which was collected into heparinised tubes. A BD FACSAria II was used to sort naive, central memory, regulatory and stem cell-like memory CD4+ T cells with a panel that included CD45RO, CCR7, CD25, CD127, CD95 and CD27. A purity above 95% was achieved for all sorted populations. PBMCs were separated immediately by Lymphoprep density gradient centrifugation and were stained directly, without being cultured. Samples were stained and sorted in pairs, with one healthy donor and one patient per experiment, so that batch effects were minimized.

The entire isolated RNA was reverse transcribed using the High Capacity cDNA Reverse Transcription Kit, and thus expressed TCRB transcripts were sequenced. Naive, central memory and regulatory T cell samples underwent deep immunoSEQ sequencing, averaging around 3.6 million total reads per sample. After sorted cells were lysed in RLT buffer, RNA was extracted with DNase-treated RNeasy Micro or Mini kits, with the choice depending on cell number. To prevent cross-contamination, every cell subset was processed on its own, while patient and healthy donor samples were processed together. TCRB sequences were amplified from cDNA with the immunoSEQ multiplex PCR, producing 87-bp fragments spanning the CDR3 region. Sequencing of the amplicons was done on the Illumina HiSeq platform. On the study's bioinformatics: PCR bias was corrected computationally using synthetic template baselines, and reads within Hamming distance 2 were collapsed, with unmergeable singletons discarded. Reads were aligned against IMGT so that V, D and J genes, CDR3 length and insertions or deletions at six rearrangement sites could be assigned. Clonotype counts were normalized to sorted cell number within each subset before computing true diversity and Gini coefficients with the tcR R package. The overlap coefficient, calculated on TCRB nucleotide sequences, was used to quantify repertoire sharing. Out-of-frame TCRB sequences from naive cells were analyzed to stand in for the pre-selection repertoire. TCRdb mirrors the immuneACCESS table, restricted to in-frame sequences. Some clones are absent from its copies; in checked studies, under half trace to an unresolved V gene, and the reason for the others is unknown. V, J and clone size were drawn from that table, and D and trimming were deduced from the DNA. The sample table contains under 500,000 clones; only one count was recorded for around 28% of them. The ten top clones hold about 0.065% of the sample.

As regards this clone: This receptor's antigen is unknown. Per-base quality was not reported, and no clone a single base away is much larger than it.

Points the paper makes about the study in general: Shorter templates might have been favored by PCR, but patient and control samples were amplified and corrected together, so both groups would have been affected equally by any skew. Because small numbers of individuals were included in the HLA sub-analyses, any influence of HLA type on TCRB rearrangement was left unresolved. A moderate but significant shortening of TCRB CDR3 length was observed in type 1 diabetes patients in all four CD4+ subsets. The naive, central memory and regulatory TCRB repertoires appeared to resemble one another more closely among patients than among healthy donors. Because cDNA was sequenced instead of genomic DNA, activated cells with high expression could be over-represented, although the groups did not differ in activation or CD3 levels. Patients with type 1 diabetes made fewer insertions and deleted more nucleotides at VDJ recombination sites, implying thymic rearrangement abnormalities.

The sequence links TRBV27 to TRBJ2-3; D gene: possibly TRBD2, on 5 matching bases. The clonotype originates from a man between 18 and 29 years old in good health. Sequenced material: naive CD4+ T cells from blood. This specimen's cell subset or site label, per the study, means: true naive CD4+ T cells. At the DNA level, the sequence is TGTGCCAGCAGTTACGCCGGAGGCACGGGCACAGATACGCAGTATTTT. It specifies CASSYAGGTGTDTQYF.